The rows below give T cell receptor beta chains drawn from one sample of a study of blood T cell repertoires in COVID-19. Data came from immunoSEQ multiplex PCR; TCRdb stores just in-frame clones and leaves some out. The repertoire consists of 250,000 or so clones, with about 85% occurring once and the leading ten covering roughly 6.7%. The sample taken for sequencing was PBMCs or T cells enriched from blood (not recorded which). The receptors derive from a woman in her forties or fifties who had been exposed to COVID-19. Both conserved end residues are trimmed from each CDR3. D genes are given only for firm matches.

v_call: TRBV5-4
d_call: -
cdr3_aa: ASSLGAGRTDTQY

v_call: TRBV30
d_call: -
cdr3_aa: AWSGHGNQPQH

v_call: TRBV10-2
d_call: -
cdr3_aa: ASAHGTYGYEQY

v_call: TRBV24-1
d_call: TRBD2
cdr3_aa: ATSRSGGLLNEQF

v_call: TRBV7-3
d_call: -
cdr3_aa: ASSSFPGDTEAF

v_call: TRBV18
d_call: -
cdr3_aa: ASSPPGGHKAF

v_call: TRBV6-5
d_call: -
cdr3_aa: ASSLRRGVATEAF

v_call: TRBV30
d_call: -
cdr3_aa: AWSSNTRRTEAF

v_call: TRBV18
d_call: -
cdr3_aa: ASSPLIQGMNTEAF

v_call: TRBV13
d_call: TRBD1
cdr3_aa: ASSTTGGGEKLF

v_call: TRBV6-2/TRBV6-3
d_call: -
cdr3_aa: ASSYSTGGTGELF

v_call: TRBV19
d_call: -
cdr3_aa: ASMGRYTEAF

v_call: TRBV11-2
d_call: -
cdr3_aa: ASSFRDFGTEAF

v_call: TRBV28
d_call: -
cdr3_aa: ASSLGGRMNSPLH

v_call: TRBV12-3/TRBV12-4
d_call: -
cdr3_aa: ASSTGNTIY

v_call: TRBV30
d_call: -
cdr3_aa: AWSVEGYTEAF

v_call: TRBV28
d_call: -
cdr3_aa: ASTYYRARSEAF

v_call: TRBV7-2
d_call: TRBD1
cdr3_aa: ASSPTSTGGWNEQY

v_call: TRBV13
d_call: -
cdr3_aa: ASSSTEKLF

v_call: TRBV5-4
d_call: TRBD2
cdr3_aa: ASSLGLAGYNEQF

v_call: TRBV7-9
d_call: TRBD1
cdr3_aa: ASSFRQGRTDTQY

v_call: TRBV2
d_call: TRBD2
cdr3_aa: AGRGAPYEQY

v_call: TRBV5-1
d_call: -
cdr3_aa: ASSLGGQFAEQY

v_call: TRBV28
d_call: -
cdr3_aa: ASVRGSMNTEAF

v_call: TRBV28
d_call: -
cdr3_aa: ASNSGAVREKLF

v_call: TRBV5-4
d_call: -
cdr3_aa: ASSEGGAGNEAF

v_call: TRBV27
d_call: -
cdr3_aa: ASSPWGGYNSPLH

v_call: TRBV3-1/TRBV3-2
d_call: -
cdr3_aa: ASSQGTGRRSYT

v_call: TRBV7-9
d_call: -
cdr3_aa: ASNLLWDKGNTEAF

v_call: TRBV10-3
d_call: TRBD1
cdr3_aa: AISEGTGEYEQY

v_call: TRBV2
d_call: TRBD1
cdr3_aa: ASDRDNSPLH

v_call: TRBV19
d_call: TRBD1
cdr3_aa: ASSIYPGQETYGYT

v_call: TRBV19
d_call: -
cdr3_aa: ASSIGQPYEQY

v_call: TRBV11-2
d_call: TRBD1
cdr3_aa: ASSLTGQVREKLF

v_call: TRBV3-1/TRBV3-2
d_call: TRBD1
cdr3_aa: ASRSGTANEKLF

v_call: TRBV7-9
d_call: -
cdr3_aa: ASSYPSSYEQY

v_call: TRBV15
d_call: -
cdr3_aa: ATSRDKWAFNQPQH

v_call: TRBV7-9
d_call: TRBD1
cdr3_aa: ASRLKQGADTGELF

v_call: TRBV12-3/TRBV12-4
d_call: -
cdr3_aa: ASSLGAGIAF

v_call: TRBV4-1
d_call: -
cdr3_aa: ASSQDFGDFLGYT

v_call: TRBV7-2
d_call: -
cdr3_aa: ASSLDNQPQH

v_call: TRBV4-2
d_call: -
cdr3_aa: ASSQEQQGFEKLF

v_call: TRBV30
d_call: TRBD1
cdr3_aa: AWAGGLGTEAF

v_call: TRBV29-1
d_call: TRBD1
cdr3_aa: SVDRVGGGYYGYT

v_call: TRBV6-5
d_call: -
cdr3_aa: ASSYSAFNYGYT

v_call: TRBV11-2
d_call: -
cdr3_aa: ASSLVGDGRETQY

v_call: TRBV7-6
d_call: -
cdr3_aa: ASSLAKGGAGNEQF

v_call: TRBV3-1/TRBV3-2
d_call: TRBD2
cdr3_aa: ASSPRGQRGSSYEQY

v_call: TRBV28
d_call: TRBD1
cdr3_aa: ASSLLGTGAYEQY